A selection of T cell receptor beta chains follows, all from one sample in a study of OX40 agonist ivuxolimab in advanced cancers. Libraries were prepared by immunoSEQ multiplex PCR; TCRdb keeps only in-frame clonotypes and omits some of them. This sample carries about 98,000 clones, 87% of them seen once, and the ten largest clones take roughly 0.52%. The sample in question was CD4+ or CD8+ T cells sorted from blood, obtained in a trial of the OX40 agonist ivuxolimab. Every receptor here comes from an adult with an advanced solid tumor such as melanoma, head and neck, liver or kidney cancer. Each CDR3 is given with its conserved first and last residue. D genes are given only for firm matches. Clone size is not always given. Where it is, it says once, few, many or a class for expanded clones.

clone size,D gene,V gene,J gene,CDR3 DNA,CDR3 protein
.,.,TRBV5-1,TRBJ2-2,TGCGCCAGCAGCTTGTGGCCTCTAGTGCGAACCGGGGAGCTGTTTTTT,CASSLWPLVRTGELFF
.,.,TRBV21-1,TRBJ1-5,TGTGCCAGCAGCAAAGTCTTGGGGACAGGGGAGGCGAGCAATCAGCCCCAGCATTTT,CASSKVLGTGEASNQPQHF
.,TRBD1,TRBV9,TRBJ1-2,TGTGCCAGCAGCGTAGGCAGGGGGGATGGCTACACCTTC,CASSVGRGDGYTF
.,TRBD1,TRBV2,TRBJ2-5,TGTGCCAGCAAATTGACAGGGGGTGGAGAGACCCAGTACTTC,CASKLTGGGETQYF
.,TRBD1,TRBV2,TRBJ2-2,TGTGCCAGCAGTGCCCAGGGGGCTGACACCGGGGAGCTGTTTTTT,CASSAQGADTGELFF
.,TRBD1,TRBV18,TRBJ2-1,TGTGCCAGCTCACCCTTTAAACAGGGGACTGAGCAGTTCTTC,CASSPFKQGTEQFF
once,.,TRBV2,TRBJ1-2,TGTGCCAGCAACCCCCGTAATGGCTACACCTTC,CASNPRNGYTF
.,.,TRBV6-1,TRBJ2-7,TGTGCCAGCAGTGAGCAGGTAATCGCCGAGCAGTACTTC,CASSEQVIAEQYF
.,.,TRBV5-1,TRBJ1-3,TGCGCCAGCAGCACCAACGCGGGACTTTCCTCTGGAAACACCATATATTTT,CASSTNAGLSSGNTIYF
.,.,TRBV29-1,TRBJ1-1,TGCAGCGGAAAACGGGTGGCTGAAGCTTTCTTT,CSGKRVAEAFF
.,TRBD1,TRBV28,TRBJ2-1,TGTGCCAGCAGTAGAGCCCCCGGGACAGGACTTTACAATGAGCAGTTCTTC,CASSRAPGTGLYNEQFF
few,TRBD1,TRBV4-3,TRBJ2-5,TGCGCCAGCAGCCAAGGGGACAGGCCGGAGACCCAGTACTTC,CASSQGDRPETQYF
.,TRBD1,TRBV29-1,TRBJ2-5,TGCAGCGTACCGGGACAGGGGGCTGAGACCCAGTACTTC,CSVPGQGAETQYF
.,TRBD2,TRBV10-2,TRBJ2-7,TGCGCCAGCAGCGATCAAGGACTAGCGGGATACGAGCAGTACTTC,CASSDQGLAGYEQYF
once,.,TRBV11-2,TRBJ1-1,TGTGCCAGCAGCTCTCTGACAGCTCTAACTGAAGCTTTCTTT,CASSSLTALTEAFF
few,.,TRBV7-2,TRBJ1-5,TGTGCCAGCAGCCCCCCGGGCCAGCCCCAGCATTTT,CASSPPGQPQHF
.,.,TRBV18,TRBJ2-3,TGTGCCAGCTCACCACCCGAAGCACATTTTGCGGGCACAGATACGCAGTATTTT,CASSPPEAHFAGTDTQYF
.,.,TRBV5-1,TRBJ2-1,TGCGCCAGCAGCTTGGCTCTTAGTGGGGGGACCCCATACAATGAGCAGTTCTTC,CASSLALSGGTPYNEQFF
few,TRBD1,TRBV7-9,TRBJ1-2,TGTGCCAGCACCCCAGGGGGGGGGTATGGCTACACCTTC,CASTPGGGYGYTF
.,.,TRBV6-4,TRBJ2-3,TGTGCCAGCAGTGACGATTCGTTGGGGCCCACAGATACGCAGTATTTT,CASSDDSLGPTDTQYF
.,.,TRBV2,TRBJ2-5,TGTGCCAGCAGTGAGCAGGTCGGGGAGACCCAGTACTTC,CASSEQVGETQYF
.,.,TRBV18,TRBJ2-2,TGTGCCAGCTCACCACAGGGGCAGGGAAACACCGGGGAGCTGTTTTTT,CASSPQGQGNTGELFF
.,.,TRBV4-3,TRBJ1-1,TGCGCCAGCAGCCAATCTTACTTGGGGAACACTGAAGCTTTCTTT,CASSQSYLGNTEAFF
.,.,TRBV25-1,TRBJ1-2,TGTGCCAGCAGTGAAGCCGATGGCTACACCTTC,CASSEADGYTF
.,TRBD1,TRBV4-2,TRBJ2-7,TGTGCCAGCAGTCCCAGTGGGGGACAGAAACCCTACGAGCAGTACTTC,CASSPSGGQKPYEQYF
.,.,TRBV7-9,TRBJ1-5,TGTGCCAGCAGTCAGGGATCCAATCAGCCCCAGCATTTT,CASSQGSNQPQHF
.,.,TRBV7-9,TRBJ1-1,TGTGCCAGCAACCTGATGGGTGGTGACACTGAAGCTTTCTTT,CASNLMGGDTEAFF
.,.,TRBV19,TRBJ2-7,TGTGCCAGTAGTATCGAGCTTGGGTACGAGCAGTACTTC,CASSIELGYEQYF
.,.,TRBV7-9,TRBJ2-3,TGTGCCAGCAGCCGGTGGGAAGAAGCAGATACGCAGTATTTT,CASSRWEEADTQYF
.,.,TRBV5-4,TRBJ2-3,TGTGCCAGCAGCTCGCCTTGGGGGAGCACAGATACGCAGTATTTT,CASSSPWGSTDTQYF
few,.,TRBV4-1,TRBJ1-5,TGCGCCAGCAGCCAAACGCCAGATAGCGGGGTGCCCCAGCATTTT,CASSQTPDSGVPQHF
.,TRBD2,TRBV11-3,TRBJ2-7,TGTGCCAGCAGCCCGAGCGGGGGGGGCCTCTACGAGCAGTACTTC,CASSPSGGGLYEQYF
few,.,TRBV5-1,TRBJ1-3,TGCGCCAGCAGCTTGGAGGGTGGTACTGGAAACACCATATATTTT,CASSLEGGTGNTIYF
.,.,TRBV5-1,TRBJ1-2,TGCGCCAGCAGCTCCCTTCGGGGGGACTATGGCTACACCTTC,CASSSLRGDYGYTF
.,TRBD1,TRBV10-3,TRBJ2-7,TGTGCCATCAGCACGGGACAGGGAGGCAACGACGAGCAGTACTTC,CAISTGQGGNDEQYF
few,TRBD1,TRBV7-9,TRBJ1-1,TGTGCCAGCAGCTGGACAGGGGCTACTGAAGCTTTCTTT,CASSWTGATEAFF
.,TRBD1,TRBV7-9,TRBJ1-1,TGTGCCAGCAGACGACAGGGGGCGAACACTGAAGCTTTCTTT,CASRRQGANTEAFF
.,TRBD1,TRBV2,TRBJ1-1,TGTGCCACGGACAGGGCAATGAACACTGAAGCTTTCTTT,CATDRAMNTEAFF
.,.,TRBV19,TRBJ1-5,TGTGCCAGTACGACAGGTAATCAGCCCCAGCATTTT,CASTTGNQPQHF
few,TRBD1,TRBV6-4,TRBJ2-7,TGTGCCAGCAGTGAGTTGAAGGGACAGGCCCTCTACGAGCAGTACTTC,CASSELKGQALYEQYF
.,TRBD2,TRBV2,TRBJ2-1,TGTGCCAGCAGCGGGGGGAGCTCCTACAATGAGCAGTTCTTC,CASSGGSSYNEQFF
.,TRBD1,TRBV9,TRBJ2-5,TGTGCCAGCAGCCCACCCCAGGGCCGGACAGGGTTTCAAGAGACCCAGTACTTC,CASSPPQGRTGFQETQYF
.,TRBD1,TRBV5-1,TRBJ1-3,TGCGCCAGCAGCTTACAGGGGGATGGAAACACCATATATTTT,CASSLQGDGNTIYF
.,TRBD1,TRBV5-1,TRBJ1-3,TGCGCCAGCAGCCCGGACAGGGAAGGAAACACCATATATTTT,CASSPDREGNTIYF
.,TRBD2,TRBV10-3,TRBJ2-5,TGTGCCATCAGTTTGGCGTGGACTAGTGGGCAAGAGACCCAGTACTTC,CAISLAWTSGQETQYF
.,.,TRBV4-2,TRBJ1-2,TGTGCCAGCAGCCAAGGAAGGTTTTGGGGCTACACCTTC,CASSQGRFWGYTF
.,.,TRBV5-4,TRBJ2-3,TGTGCCAGCAGCTTGGCCTCATACACAGATACGCAGTATTTT,CASSLASYTDTQYF
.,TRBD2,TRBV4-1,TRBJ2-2,TGCGCCAGCAGCCAAGGCGGGAGTACGCACACCGGGGAGCTGTTTTTT,CASSQGGSTHTGELFF
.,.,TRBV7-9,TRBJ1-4,TGTGCCAGCAGCTTGGGGAACAGCCCGAATGAAAAACTGTTTTTT,CASSLGNSPNEKLFF
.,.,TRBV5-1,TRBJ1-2,TGCGCCAGCAGTAGGGAAGCTAACTATGGCTACACCTTC,CASSREANYGYTF
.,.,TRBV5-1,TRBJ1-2,TGCGCCAGCAGCTTGGATATAGGACGGAGTGGTACCTATGGCTACACCTTC,CASSLDIGRSGTYGYTF
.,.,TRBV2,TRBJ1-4,TGTGCCAGCAGAGATTCGACCGCGCTCAGGGAAAAACTGTTTTTT,CASRDSTALREKLFF
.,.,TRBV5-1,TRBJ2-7,TGCGCCAGCAGCCCCGGGACCGGCGGATGGGAGCAGTACTTC,CASSPGTGGWEQYF
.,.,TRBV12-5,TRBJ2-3,TGTGCTAGTGGCTCAGGGGGCGCGGGGGGTACGCAGTATTTT,CASGSGGAGGTQYF